This T cell receptor beta chain was obtained from a study of blood T cell repertoires in COVID-19. Germline CDR1 reads MDHEN; CDR2 reads SYDVKM. Unmatched junction bases numbered 10, after V lost 6 bases and J lost 7 bases. The CDR3 spans 15 residues. The data were produced by immunoSEQ multiplex PCR, yet TCRdb's version contains in-frame clones alone and is incomplete. The sample lists 250,000 to 350,000 clones; about 89% were seen once. Sequencing was performed on peripheral blood. This chain connects TRBV28 to TRBJ1-5; TRBD1 matches at 9 bases. The TCR sequence derives from a woman in her 40s who had recovered from COVID-19. The CDR3 coding sequence is TGTGCCAGCAGCTATTCACAGGGGGCTTGGCAGCCCCAGCATTTT. Translation: CASSYSQGAWQPQHF.